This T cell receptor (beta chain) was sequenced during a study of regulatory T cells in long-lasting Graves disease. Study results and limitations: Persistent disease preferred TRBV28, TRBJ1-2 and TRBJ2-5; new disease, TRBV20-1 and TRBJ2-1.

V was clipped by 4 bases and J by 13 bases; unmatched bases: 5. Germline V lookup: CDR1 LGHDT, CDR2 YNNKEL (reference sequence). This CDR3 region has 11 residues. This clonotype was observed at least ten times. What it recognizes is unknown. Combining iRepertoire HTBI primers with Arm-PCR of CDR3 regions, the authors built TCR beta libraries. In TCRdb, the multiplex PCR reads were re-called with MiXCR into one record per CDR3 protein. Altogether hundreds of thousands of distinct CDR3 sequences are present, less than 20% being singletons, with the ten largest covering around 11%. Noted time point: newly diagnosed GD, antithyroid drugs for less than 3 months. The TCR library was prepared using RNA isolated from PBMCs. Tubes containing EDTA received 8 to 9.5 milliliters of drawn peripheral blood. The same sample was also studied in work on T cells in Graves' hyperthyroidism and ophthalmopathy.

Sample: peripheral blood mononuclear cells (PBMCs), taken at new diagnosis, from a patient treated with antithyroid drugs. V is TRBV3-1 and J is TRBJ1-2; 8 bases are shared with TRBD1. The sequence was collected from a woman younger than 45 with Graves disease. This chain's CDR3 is CASSRDRTPTF. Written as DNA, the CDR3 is TGTGCCAGCAGCCGGGACAGGACCCCCACCTTC.